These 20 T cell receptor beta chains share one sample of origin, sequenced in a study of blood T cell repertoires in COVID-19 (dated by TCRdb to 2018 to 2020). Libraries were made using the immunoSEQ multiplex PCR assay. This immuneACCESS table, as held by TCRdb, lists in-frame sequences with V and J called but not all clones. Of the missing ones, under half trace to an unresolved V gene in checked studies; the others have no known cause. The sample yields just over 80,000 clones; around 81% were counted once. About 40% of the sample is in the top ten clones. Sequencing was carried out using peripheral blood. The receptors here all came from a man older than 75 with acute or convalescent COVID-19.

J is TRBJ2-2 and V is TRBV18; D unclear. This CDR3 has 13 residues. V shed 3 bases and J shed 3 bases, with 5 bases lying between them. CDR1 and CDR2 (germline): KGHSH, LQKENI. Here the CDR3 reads CASSPRYTGELFF. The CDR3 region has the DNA TGTGCCAGCTCACCCCGGTACACCGGGGAGCTGTTTTTT.

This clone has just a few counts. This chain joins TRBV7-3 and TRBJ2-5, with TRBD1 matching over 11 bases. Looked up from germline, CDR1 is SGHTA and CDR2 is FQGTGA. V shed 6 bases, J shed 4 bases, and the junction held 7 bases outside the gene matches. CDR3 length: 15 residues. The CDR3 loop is CASSWTGGAGETQYF. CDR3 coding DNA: TGTGCCAGCAGTTGGACAGGGGGCGCGGGAGAGACCCAGTACTTC.

The CDR3 here is CASSDVGLYGYTF. The CDR3 bases are TGTGCCAGCAGTGATGTCGGTCTCTATGGCTACACCTTC. V and J are TRBV6-1 and TRBJ1-2, with unresolved D. Between the trimmed V and J ends, which lost 3 bases and 4 bases, there was a span of 9 bases. CDR1 is MNHNS and CDR2 is SASEGT in the germline V gene. CDR3 length equals 13 residues.

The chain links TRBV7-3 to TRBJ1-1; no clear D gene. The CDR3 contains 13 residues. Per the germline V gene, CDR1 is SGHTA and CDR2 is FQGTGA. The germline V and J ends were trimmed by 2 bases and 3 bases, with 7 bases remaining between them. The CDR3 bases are TGTGCCAGCAGCTTAGGGCCCGACACTGAAGCTTTCTTT. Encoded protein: CASSLGPDTEAFF.

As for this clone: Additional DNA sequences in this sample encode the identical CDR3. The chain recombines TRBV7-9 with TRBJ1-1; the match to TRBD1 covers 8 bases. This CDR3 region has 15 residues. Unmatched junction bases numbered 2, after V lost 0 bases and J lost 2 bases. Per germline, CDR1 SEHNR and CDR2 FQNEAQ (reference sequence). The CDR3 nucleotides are TGTGCCAGCAGCTTAGCCGACAGGGGAAACACTGAAGCTTTCTTT. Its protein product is CASSLADRGNTEAFF.

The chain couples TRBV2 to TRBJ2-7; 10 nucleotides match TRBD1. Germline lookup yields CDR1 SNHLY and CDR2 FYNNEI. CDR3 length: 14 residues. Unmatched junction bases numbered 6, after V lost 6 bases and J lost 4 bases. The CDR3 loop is CASRTGGVLYEQYF. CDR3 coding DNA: TGTGCCAGCAGGACAGGGGGCGTCTTATACGAGCAGTACTTC.

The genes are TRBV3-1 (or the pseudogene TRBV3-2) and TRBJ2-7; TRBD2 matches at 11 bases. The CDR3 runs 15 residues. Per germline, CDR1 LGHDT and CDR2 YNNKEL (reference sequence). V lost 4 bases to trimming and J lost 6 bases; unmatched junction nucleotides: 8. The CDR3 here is CASSLNSGRESEQYF. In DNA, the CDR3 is TGTGCCAGCAGCCTCAATAGCGGGAGGGAATCCGAGCAGTACTTC.

The CDR3 region is CSVGGLAGGNEQYF. CDR3 nucleotide sequence: TGCAGCGTCGGCGGACTAGCGGGAGGAAACGAGCAGTACTTC. This chain connects TRBV29-1 to TRBJ2-7; TRBD2 matches 14 bases. Per germline, CDR1 SQVTM and CDR2 ANQGSEA. J gave up 5 bases and V 6 bases, and 6 bases lay outside the gene matches. The CDR3 is made up of 14 amino acids.

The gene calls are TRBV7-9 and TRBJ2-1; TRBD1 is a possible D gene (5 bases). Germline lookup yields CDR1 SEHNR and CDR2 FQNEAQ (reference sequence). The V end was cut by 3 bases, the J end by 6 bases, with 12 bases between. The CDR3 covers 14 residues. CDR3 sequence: CASSFQGRGNEQFF. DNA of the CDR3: TGTGCCAGCAGCTTCCAGGGTAGAGGCAATGAGCAGTTCTTC.

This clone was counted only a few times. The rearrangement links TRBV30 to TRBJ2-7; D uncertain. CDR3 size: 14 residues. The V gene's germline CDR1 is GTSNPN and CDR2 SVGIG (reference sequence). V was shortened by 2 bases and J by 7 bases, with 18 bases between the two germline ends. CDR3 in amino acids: CAWSSYLLTEEQYF. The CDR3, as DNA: TGTGCCTGGAGTTCTTACCTCCTAACGGAGGAGCAGTACTTC. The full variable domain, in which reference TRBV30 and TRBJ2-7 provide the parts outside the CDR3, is SQTIHQWPATLVQPVGSPLSLECTVEGTSNPNLYWYRQAAGRGLQLLFYSVGIGQISSEVPQNLSASRPQDRQFILSSKKLLLSDSGFYLCAWSSYLLTEEQYFGPGTRLTVT.

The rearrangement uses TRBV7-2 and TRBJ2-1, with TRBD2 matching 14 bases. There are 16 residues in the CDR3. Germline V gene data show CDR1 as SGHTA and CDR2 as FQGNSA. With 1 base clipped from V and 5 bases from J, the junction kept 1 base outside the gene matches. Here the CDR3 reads CASSLGLAGGDNEQFF. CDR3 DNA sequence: TGTGCCAGCAGCTTAGGACTAGCGGGAGGGGACAATGAGCAGTTCTTC.

The CDR3 region has the DNA TGCGCCAGCAGCCAAAAGACAGGGCGCACAGATACGCAGTATTTT. This translates into CASSQKTGRTDTQYF. This sequence joins TRBV4-3 and TRBJ2-3; 7 nucleotides line up with TRBD1. This CDR3 is 15 amino acids long. The germline V gene encodes CDR1 LGHNA and CDR2 YSLEER. Trimming removed 2 bases from V and 1 base from J; junction bases left unmatched: 3.

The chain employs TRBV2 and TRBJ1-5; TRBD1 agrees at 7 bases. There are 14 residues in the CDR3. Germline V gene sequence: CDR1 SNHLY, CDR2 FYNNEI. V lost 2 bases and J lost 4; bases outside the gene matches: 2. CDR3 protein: CASSERDRNQPQHF. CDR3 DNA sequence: TGTGCCAGCAGTGAAAGGGACAGAAATCAGCCCCAGCATTTT.

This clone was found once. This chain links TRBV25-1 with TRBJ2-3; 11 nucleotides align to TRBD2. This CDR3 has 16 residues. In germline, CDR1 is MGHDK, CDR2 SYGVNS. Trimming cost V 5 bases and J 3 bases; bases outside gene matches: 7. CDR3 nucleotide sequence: TGTGCCAGCAGTTCTACTAGCGGGAGCAAGACAGATACGCAGTATTTT. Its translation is CASSSTSGSKTDTQYF.

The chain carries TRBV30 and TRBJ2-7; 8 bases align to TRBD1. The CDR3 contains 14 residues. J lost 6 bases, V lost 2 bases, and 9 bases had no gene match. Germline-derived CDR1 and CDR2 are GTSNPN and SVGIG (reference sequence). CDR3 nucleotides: TGTGCCTGGAGTAGCCAGGGGGCTGTTGGCGAGCAGTACTTC. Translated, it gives CAWSSQGAVGEQYF.

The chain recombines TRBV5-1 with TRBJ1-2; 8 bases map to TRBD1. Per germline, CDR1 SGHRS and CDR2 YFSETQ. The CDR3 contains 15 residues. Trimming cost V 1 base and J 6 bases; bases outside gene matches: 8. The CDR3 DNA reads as TGCGCCAGCAGCTTGTCGACAGGGGCCACTGATGGCTACACCTTC. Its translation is CASSLSTGATDGYTF.

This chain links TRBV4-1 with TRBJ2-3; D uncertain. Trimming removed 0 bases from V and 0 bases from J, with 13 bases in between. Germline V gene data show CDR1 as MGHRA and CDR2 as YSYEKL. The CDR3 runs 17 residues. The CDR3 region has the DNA TGCGCCAGCAGCCAAGAAAGATGGCCAACAAGCACAGATACGCAGTATTTT. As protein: CASSQERWPTSTDTQYF.

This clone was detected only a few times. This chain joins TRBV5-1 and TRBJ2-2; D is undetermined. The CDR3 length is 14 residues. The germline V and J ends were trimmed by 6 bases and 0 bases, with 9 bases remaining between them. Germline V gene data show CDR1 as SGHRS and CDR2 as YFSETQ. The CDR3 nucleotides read TGCGCCAGCAAGGCCACAGCGAACACCGGGGAGCTGTTTTTT. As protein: CASKATANTGELFF.

This chain's CDR3 is CASSHGLRGTAQYF. The CDR3 DNA reads as TGTGCCAGCAGCCATGGTTTGCGGGGCACGGCCCAGTACTTC. This rearrangement joins TRBV7-2 to TRBJ2-5; D is possibly TRBD2 (6 bases). Germline V CDR1 and CDR2: SGHTA, FQGNSA. The length of the CDR3 is 14 residues. Trimming left V 5 bases short and J 9 bases short, with 19 bases between.

CDR3 coding DNA: TGTGCCAGCAGCCTACCCCTTCCACACACTGAAGCTTTCTTT. It specifies CASSLPLPHTEAFF. The V call is TRBV28, the J call TRBJ1-1, with D hard to call. The germline CDR1 and CDR2 sequences are MDHEN and SYDVKM. The germline V and J ends were trimmed by 6 bases and 3 bases, with 14 bases remaining between them. The CDR3 consists of 14 residues.